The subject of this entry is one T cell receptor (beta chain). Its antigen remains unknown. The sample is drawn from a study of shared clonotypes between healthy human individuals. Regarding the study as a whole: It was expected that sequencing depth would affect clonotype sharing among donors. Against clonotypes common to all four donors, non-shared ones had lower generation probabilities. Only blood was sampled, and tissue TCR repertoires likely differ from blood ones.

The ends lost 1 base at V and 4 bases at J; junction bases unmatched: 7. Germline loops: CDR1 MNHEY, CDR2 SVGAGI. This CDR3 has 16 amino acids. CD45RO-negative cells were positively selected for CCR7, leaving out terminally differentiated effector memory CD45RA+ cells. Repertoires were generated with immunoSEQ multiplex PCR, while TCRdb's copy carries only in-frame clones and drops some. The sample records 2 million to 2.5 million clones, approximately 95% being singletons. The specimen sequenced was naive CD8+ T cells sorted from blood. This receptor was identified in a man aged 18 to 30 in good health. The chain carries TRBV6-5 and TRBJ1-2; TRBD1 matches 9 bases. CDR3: CASSYWGQGWGYGYTF. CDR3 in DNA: TGTGCCAGCAGTTACTGGGGACAGGGATGGGGCTATGGCTACACCTTC.